One and the same sample provided the 18 T cell receptor beta chains below, sequenced in a study of blood T cell repertoires in COVID-19. The protocol was immunoSEQ multiplex PCR, while the TCRdb copy is restricted to in-frame clones and leaves out a portion. This sample has 200,000 to 300,000 clones, with 88% found just once. Sequencing was performed on peripheral blood. Every receptor here comes from a human donor in a cohort sampled during active COVID-19.

The chain links TRBV6-2 or TRBV6-3 to TRBJ2-5, with 7 bases identical to TRBD2. Unmatched junction bases numbered 8, after V lost 6 bases and J lost 4 bases. From germline, CDR1 is MNHEY and CDR2 SVGEGT. CDR3 size: 14 residues. The CDR3 here is CASSARLAGETQYF. The CDR3 DNA is TGTGCCAGCAGCGCCAGACTAGCTGGAGAGACCCAGTACTTC.

This rearrangement joins TRBV10-3 to TRBJ2-1; the match to TRBD2 covers 7 bases. CDR3 length: 13 amino acids. The germline V gene encodes CDR1 ENHRY and CDR2 SYGVKD. V gave up 4 bases and J gave up 5 bases; unmatched junction bases: 2. This chain's CDR3 is CAISGGTNNEQFF. CDR3 in DNA: TGTGCCATCAGTGGGGGGACTAACAATGAGCAGTTCTTC.

The genes are TRBV3-1 (or the pseudogene TRBV3-2) and TRBJ2-7, with D perhaps TRBD1 (7 bases). Germline values: CDR1 LGHDT, CDR2 YNNKEL (reference sequence). The CDR3 covers 18 residues. Trimming stripped 1 base from V and 0 bases from J, with 19 bases between. The CDR3 coding sequence is TGTGCCAGCAGCCAAGGGTTGACAGGGAGGTATCCCTCCTACGAGCAGTACTTC. Protein: CASSQGLTGRYPSYEQYF.

The chain links TRBV18 to TRBJ2-7; tentatively, D is TRBD2 (5 bases). CDR1 and CDR2 from the germline V gene are KGHSH and LQKENI. This CDR3 contains 16 residues. Trimming took 4 bases from V and 3 from J, leaving 19 bases between them. The CDR3 DNA follows: TGTGCCAGCTCACAGGTTGGTCGCCGAGGGCTCTACGAGCAGTACTTC. As protein: CASSQVGRRGLYEQYF.

V usage is TRBV10-2 and J usage is TRBJ2-5; 8 nucleotides line up with TRBD1. Germline CDR1 reads WSHSY; CDR2 reads SAAADI. J gave up 1 base and V 4 bases, and 5 bases lay outside the gene matches. This CDR3 has 15 amino acids. CDR3 nucleotide sequence: TGCGCCAGCAGTGTCCGACAGGGGACCCAAGAGACCCAGTACTTC. Translating gives CASSVRQGTQETQYF.

The J gene is TRBJ1-4, the V gene TRBV5-1, with D perhaps TRBD1 (5 bases). CDR3 length: 15 residues. Trimming took off 0 bases at V and 6 bases at J, with 12 bases between the two ends. Germline-derived CDR1 and CDR2 are SGHRS and YFSETQ. CDR3 protein: CASSLGGVQDEKLFF. DNA for the CDR3: TGCGCCAGCAGCTTGGGGGGCGTTCAGGATGAAAAACTGTTTTTT.

J is TRBJ1-4 and V is TRBV7-2; D not certain. The germline CDR1 and CDR2 sequences are SGHTA and FQGNSA. Trimming took 1 base from V and 7 from J, leaving 16 bases between them. The CDR3 is 16 amino acids. CDR3 sequence: CASSLDRIPFSEKLFF. DNA of the CDR3: TGTGCCAGCAGCTTAGACAGAATCCCTTTTAGTGAAAAACTGTTTTTT.

This sequence joins TRBV18 and TRBJ2-7; 8 nucleotides agree with TRBD1. There are 12 residues in the CDR3. V lost 8 bases and J lost 6; bases outside the gene matches: 6. CDR1 KGHSH and CDR2 LQKENI come from the germline V gene. In nucleotides, the CDR3 is TGTGCCAGCCGGGACAGGAGCAGCGAGCAGTACTTC. Translated, it gives CASRDRSSEQYF. The full variable domain, with the rest looked up from reference TRBV18 and TRBJ2-7, is NAGVMQNPRHLVRRRGQEARLRCSPMKGHSHVYWYRQLPEEGLKFMVYLQKENIIDESGMPKERFSAEFPKEGPSILRIQQVVRGDSAAYFCASRDRSSEQYFGPGTRLTVT.

The V gene is TRBV4-1, the J gene TRBJ2-5, with D unresolved. The CDR3 is 15 residues long. Deletions cut 4 bases from V and 2 bases from J, with 14 bases between. Germline-derived CDR1 and CDR2 are MGHRA and YSYEKL. CDR3 DNA sequence: TGCGCCAGCAGCCCCTACTCGGCAGGACAAGAGACCCAGTACTTC. Protein sequence: CASSPYSAGQETQYF.

V usage is TRBV28 and J usage is TRBJ2-7; D might be TRBD1 (5 bases). CDR3 length equals 13 residues. V was clipped by 4 bases and J by 8 bases, with 15 bases between them. CDR1 is MDHEN, CDR2 SYDVKM, per germline. DNA of the CDR3: TGTGCCAGCAGTTCCAGGCAGGGCATCAAGCAGTACTTC. Its protein is CASSSRQGIKQYF.

V is TRBV11-3 and J is TRBJ2-3; TRBD1 agrees at 9 bases. The CDR3 spans 15 residues. CDR1 is SGHNT and CDR2 is YENEEA in the germline V gene. Unmatched junction bases numbered 4, after V lost 1 base and J lost 5 bases. CDR3 sequence: CASSLGTGVLDTQYF. CDR3 DNA: TGTGCCAGCAGCTTAGGGACAGGGGTCCTAGATACGCAGTATTTT.

The chain is built from TRBV9 and TRBJ1-6; no reliable D call. The CDR3 length is 15 residues. The V end was cut by 1 base, the J end by 7 bases, with 12 bases between. Germline loops: CDR1 SGDLS, CDR2 YYNGEE. In DNA form, the CDR3 reads TGTGCCAGCAGCGTATCCCCAGATCTGAATTCACCCCTCCACTTT. Protein product: CASSVSPDLNSPLHF.

The V and J genes are TRBV7-2 and TRBJ1-1; D remains unclear. The CDR3 loop spans 16 amino acids. Germline-derived CDR1 and CDR2 are SGHTA and FQGNSA. With 0 bases removed from V and 5 bases from J, the gap between germline ends came to 16 bases. CDR3 DNA: TGTGCCAGCAGCTTAGCGACCGGGTCGAGTGGGACTGAAGCTTTCTTT. It yields the protein CASSLATGSSGTEAFF.

V is TRBV5-5 and J is TRBJ2-7; tentative D call: TRBD2 (6 bases). Looked up from germline, CDR1 is SGHKS and CDR2 is YYEKEE (reference sequence). The length of the CDR3 is 15 residues. V gave up 6 bases and J gave up 3 bases, with 19 bases separating them. The CDR3 loop is CASTKVGTYNYEQYF. For the CDR3, the DNA is TGTGCCAGCACGAAAGTTGGGACTTATAACTACGAGCAGTACTTC.

The CDR3 region is CASSVAVGQNEKLFF. The CDR3 DNA reads TGTGCCAGCAGCGTAGCAGTGGGCCAAAATGAAAAACTGTTTTTT. The rearrangement joins TRBV9 to TRBJ1-4, with D unclear. The CDR3 is made up of 15 amino acids. Trimming removed 0 bases from V and 5 bases from J, with 11 bases in between. Germline CDR1 and CDR2: SGDLS and YYNGEE.

This clone appeared a few times. The chain is built from TRBV3-1 (or the pseudogene TRBV3-2) and TRBJ1-1; D ambiguous. The CDR3 is 10 amino acids. Trimming pared 7 bases from V and 7 bases from J, leaving 7 bases between. Germline V gene data show CDR1 as LGHDT and CDR2 as YNNKEL (reference sequence). The CDR3 nucleotides read TGTGCCAGCAAGTCAGGTGAAGCTTTCTTT. Residues: CASKSGEAFF.

V is TRBV9 and J is TRBJ2-7, with D tentatively TRBD2 (6 bases). The CDR3 covers 14 residues. Trimming removed 2 bases from V and 1 base from J, with 10 bases in between. Germline lookup yields CDR1 SGDLS and CDR2 YYNGEE. The CDR3 is CASSVEGLSYEQYF. In DNA, the CDR3 is TGTGCCAGCAGCGTCGAGGGACTTTCCTACGAGCAGTACTTC. The full variable domain, in which reference TRBV9 and TRBJ2-7 provide the parts outside the CDR3, is DSGVTQTPKHLITATGQRVTLRCSPRSGDLSVYWYQQSLDQGLQFLIQYYNGEERAKGNILERFSAQQFPDLHSELNLSSLELGDSALYFCASSVEGLSYEQYFGPGTRLTVT.

The gene calls are TRBV7-9 and TRBJ1-2; possible D gene TRBD1, 5 bases. Germline V gives CDR1 SEHNR, CDR2 FQNEAQ (reference sequence). V was shortened by 3 bases and J by 5 bases, with 19 bases between the two germline ends. The CDR3 is 16 residues long. CDR3: CASSLYSGGTSYGYTF. For the CDR3, the DNA is TGTGCCAGCAGCTTGTATAGTGGGGGGACGTCTTATGGCTACACCTTC.